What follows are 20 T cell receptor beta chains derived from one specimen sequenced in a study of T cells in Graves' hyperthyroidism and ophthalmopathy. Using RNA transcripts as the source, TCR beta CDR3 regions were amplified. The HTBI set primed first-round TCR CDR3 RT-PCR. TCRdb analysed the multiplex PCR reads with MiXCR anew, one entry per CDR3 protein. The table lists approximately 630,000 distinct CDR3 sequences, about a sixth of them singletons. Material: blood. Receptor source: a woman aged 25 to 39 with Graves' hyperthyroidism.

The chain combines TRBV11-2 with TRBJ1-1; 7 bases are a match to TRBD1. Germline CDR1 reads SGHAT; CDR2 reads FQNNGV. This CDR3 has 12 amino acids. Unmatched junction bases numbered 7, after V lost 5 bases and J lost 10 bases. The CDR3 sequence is CASSQTGSGAFF. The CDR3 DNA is TGTGCCAGCAGCCAGACAGGGAGCGGAGCTTTCTTT. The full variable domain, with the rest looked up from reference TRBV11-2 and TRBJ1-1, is EAGVAQSPRYKIIEKRQSVAFWCNPISGHATLYWYQQILGQGPKLLIQFQNNGVVDDSQLPKDRFSAERLKGVDSTLKIQPAKLEDSAVYLCASSQTGSGAFFGQGTRLTVV.

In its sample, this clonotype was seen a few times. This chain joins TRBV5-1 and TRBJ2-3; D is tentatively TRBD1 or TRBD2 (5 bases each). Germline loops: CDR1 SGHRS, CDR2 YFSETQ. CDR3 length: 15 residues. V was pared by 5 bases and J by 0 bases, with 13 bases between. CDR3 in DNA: TGCGCCAGCAGGGGTGGGGGTACTAGCACAGATACGCAGTATTTT. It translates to CASRGGGTSTDTQYF.

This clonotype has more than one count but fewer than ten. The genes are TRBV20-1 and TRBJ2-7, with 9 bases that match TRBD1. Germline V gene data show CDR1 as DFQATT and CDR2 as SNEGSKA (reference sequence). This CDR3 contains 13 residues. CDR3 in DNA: TGCAGCCCGAGGGACAGGGATTCCTACGAGCAGTACTTC. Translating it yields CSPRDRDSYEQYF.

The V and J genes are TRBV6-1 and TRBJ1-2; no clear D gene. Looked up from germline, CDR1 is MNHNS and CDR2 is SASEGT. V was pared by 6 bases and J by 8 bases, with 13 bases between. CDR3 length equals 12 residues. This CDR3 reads CASRTGMQGYTF. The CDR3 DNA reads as TGTGCCAGCAGGACCGGGATGCAGGGCTACACCTTC.

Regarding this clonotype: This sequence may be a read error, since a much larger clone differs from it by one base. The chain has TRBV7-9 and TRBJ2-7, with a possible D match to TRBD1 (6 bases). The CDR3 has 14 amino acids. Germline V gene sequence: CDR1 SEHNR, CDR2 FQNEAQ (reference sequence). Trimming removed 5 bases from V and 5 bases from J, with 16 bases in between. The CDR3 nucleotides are TGTGCCAGCAGCCCCCCCGACAGGTCCGACGAGCAGTACTTC. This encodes CASSPPDRSDEQYF.

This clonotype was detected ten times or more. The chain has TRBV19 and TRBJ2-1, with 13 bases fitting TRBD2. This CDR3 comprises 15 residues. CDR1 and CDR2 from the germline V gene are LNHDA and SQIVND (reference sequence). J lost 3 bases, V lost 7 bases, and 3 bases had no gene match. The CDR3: CASKGLAGVYNEQFF. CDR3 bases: TGTGCCAGTAAAGGACTAGCGGGGGTCTACAATGAGCAGTTCTTC.

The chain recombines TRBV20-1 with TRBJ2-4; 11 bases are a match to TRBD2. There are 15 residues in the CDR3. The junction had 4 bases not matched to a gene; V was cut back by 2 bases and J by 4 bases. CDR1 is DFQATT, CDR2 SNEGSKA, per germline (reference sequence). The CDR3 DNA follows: TGCAGTGCTAGAACTAGCGGGAGTGGGAAAAACATTCAGTACTTC. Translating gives CSARTSGSGKNIQYF.

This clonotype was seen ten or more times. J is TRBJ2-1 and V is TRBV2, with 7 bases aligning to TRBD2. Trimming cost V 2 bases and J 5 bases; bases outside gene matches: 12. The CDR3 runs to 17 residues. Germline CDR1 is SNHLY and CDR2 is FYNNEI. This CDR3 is CASSEKMMWGGNNEQFF. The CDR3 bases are TGTGCCAGCAGTGAAAAAATGATGTGGGGGGGGAACAATGAGCAGTTCTTC.

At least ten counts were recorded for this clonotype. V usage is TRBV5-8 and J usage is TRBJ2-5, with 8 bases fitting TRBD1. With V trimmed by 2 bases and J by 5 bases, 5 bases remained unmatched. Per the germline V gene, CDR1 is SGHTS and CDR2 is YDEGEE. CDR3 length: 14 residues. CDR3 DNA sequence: TGTGCCAGCAGCTTTGGACAGGGTTCGGAGACCCAGTACTTC. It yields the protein CASSFGQGSETQYF.

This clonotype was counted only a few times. The CDR3 here is CASSVATAGGYYGYTF. The CDR3 DNA sequence: TGTGCCAGCAGCGTAGCTACGGCAGGGGGTTACTATGGCTACACCTTC. This chain connects TRBV9 to TRBJ1-2, with 7 bases matching TRBD1. The germline CDR1 and CDR2 sequences are SGDLS and YYNGEE. V dropped 0 bases and J dropped 3; count of bases not matched to a gene: 8. The CDR3 loop spans 16 amino acids.

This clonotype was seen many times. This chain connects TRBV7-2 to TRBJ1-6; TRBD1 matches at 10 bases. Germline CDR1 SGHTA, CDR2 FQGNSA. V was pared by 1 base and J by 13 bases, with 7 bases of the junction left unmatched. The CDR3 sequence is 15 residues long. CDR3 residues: CASSLDGTGDNPLHF. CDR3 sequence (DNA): TGTGCCAGCAGCTTAGATGGGACAGGGGATAATCCCCTCCACTTT.

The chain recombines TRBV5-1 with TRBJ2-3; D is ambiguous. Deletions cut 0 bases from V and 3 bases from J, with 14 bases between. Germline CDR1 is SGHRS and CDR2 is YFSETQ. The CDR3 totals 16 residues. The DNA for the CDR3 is TGCGCCAGCAGCTTGGAACAGATTGCTAGGACAGATACGCAGTATTTT. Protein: CASSLEQIARTDTQYF.

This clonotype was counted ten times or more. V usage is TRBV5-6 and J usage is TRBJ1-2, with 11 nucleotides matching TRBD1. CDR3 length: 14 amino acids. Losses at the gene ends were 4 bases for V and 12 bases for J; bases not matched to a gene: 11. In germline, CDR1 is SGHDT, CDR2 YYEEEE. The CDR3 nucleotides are TGTGCCAGCAGCCCTGGACAGGGGGCTATCGTGAACACCTTC. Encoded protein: CASSPGQGAIVNTF.

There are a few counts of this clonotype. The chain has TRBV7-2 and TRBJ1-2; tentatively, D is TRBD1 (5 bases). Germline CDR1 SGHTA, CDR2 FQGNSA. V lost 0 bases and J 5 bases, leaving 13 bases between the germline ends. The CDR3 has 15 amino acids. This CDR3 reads CASSLASGTPYGYTF. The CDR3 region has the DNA TGTGCCAGCAGCTTAGCTTCCGGGACTCCTTATGGCTACACCTTC.

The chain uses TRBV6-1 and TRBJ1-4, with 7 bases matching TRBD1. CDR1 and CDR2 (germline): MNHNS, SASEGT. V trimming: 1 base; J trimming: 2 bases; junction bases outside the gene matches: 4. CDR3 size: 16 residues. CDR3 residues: CASSEVGGGTNEKLFF. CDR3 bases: TGTGCCAGCAGTGAAGTAGGAGGGGGCACTAATGAAAAACTGTTTTTT.

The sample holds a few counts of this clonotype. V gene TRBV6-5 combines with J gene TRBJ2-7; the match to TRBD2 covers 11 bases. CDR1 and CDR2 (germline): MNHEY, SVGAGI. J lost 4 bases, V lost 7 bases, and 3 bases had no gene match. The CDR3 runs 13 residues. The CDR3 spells CASIAGGPYEQYF. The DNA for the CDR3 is TGTGCCAGCATAGCGGGAGGGCCTTACGAGCAGTACTTC.

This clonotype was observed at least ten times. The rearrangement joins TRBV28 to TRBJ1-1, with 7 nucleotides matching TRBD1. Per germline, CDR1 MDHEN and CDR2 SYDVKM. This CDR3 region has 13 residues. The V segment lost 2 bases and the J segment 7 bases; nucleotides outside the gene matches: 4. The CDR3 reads CASSLGTEIEAFF. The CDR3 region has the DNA TGTGCCAGCAGTTTAGGGACAGAGATTGAAGCTTTCTTT.

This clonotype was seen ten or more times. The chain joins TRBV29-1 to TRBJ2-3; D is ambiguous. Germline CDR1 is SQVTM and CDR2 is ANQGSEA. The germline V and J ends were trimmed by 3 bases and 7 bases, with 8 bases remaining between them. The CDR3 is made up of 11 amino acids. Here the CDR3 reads CSVEAANTQYF. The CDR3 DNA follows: TGCAGCGTTGAGGCGGCAAATACGCAGTATTTT.

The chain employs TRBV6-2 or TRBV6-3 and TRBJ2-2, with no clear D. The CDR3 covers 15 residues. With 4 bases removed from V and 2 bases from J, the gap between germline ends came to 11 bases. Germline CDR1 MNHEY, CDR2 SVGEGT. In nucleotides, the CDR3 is TGTGCCAGCAGTTCAATCGCAAGAAACACCGGGGAGCTGTTTTTT. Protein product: CASSSIARNTGELFF.

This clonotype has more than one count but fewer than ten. CDR3 in amino acids: CASSMRTSGRTNTGELFF. CDR3 nucleotide sequence: TGCGCCAGCAGCATGCGGACTAGCGGGAGGACGAACACCGGGGAGCTGTTTTTT. The rearrangement uses TRBV4-1 and TRBJ2-2; 14 nucleotides agree with TRBD2. Unmatched junction bases numbered 5, after V lost 5 bases and J lost 0 bases. This CDR3 has 18 residues. Per germline, CDR1 MGHRA and CDR2 YSYEKL.